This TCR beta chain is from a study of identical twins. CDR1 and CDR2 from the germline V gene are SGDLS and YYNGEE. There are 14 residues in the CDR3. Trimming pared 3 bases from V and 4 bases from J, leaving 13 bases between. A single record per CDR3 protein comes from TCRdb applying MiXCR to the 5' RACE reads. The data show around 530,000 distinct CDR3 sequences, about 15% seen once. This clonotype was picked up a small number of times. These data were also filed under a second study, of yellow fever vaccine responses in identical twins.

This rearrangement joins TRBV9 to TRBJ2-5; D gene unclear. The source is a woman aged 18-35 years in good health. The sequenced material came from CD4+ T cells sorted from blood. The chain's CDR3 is CASSENDWGETQYF. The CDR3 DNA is TGTGCCAGCAGCGAGAACGACTGGGGAGAGACCCAGTACTTC.